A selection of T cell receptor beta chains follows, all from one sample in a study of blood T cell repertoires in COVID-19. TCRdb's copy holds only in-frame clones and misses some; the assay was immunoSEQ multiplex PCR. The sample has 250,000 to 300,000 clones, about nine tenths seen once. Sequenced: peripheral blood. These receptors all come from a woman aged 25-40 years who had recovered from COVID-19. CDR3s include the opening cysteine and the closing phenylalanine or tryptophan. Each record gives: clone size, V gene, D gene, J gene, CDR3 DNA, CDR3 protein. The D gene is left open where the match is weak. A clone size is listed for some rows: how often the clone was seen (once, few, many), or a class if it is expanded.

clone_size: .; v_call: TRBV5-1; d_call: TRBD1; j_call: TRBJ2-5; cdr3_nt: TGCGCCAGCAGCTTATGGACAGGGGGCCAAGAGACCCAGTACTTC; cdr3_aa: CASSLWTGGQETQYF
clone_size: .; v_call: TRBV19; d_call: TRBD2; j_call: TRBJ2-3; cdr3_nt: TGTGCCAGTAGTATGGGGGGGACTAGCGCCAGCACAGATACGCAGTATTTT; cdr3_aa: CASSMGGTSASTDTQYF
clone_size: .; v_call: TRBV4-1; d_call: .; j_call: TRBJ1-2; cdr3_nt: TGCGCCAGCAGCCAAGAACGGGAGGACAGCCCTAACTATGGCTACACCTTC; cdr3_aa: CASSQEREDSPNYGYTF
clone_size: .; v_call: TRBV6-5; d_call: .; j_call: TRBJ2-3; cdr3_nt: TGTGCCAGCAGTCCTAGACAGAGCACAGATACGCAGTATTTT; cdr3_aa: CASSPRQSTDTQYF
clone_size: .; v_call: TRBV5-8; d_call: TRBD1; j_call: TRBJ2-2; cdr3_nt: TGTGCCAGCAGCTATGACAGGGCCACGAACACCGGGGAGCTGTTTTTT; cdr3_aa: CASSYDRATNTGELFF
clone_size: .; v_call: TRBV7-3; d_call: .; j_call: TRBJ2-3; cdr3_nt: TGTGCCAGCAGCTTAACGGCCGTAAGCACAGATACGCAGTATTTT; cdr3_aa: CASSLTAVSTDTQYF
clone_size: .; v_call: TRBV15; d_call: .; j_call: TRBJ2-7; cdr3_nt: TGTGCCACCAGCAGAGCCCGGGGAGACGACGAGCAGTACTTC; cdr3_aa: CATSRARGDDEQYF
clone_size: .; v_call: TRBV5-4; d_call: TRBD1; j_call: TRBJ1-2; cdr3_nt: TGTGCCAGCAGCCATCAGGGGACAGCCCGACTCTATGGCTACACCTTC; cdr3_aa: CASSHQGTARLYGYTF
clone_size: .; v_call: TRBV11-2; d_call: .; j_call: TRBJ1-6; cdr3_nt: TGTGCCAGCAGCTTTCTGCCGAGGAATTCACCCCTCCACTTT; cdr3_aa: CASSFLPRNSPLHF
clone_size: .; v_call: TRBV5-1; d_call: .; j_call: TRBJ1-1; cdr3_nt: TGCGCCAGCAGCTGGAACTCCGGGACTGAAGCTTTCTTT; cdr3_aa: CASSWNSGTEAFF
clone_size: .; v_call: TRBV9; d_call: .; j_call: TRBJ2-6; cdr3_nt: TGTGCCAGCAGCGTAGAGGAGCCTCGAAATGGGGCCAACGTCCTGACTTTC; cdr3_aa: CASSVEEPRNGANVLTF
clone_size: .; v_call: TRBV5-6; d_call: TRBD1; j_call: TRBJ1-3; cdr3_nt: TGTGCCAGCAGCTTGGGAGGGACAGGGGCCTCTGGAAACACCATATATTTT; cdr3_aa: CASSLGGTGASGNTIYF
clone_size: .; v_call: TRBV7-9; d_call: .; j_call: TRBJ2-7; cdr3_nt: TGTGCCAGCAGCTTAGAATGGTCGGGTGCACCGGGGAGTAATTACGAGCAGTACTTC; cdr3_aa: CASSLEWSGAPGSNYEQYF
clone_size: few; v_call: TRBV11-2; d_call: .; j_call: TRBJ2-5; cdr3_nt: TGTGCCAGCAGTAGGCCCTCGCTTATGGACTGGATGGGGGAGACCCAGTACTTC; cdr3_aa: CASSRPSLMDWMGETQYF
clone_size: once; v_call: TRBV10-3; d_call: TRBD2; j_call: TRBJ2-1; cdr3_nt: TGTGCCATCAGTCCCAGCGGGGGCTCCTACAATGAGCAGTTCTTC; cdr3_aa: CAISPSGGSYNEQFF
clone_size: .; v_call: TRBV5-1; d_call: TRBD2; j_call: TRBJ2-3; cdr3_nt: TGCGCCAGCAGCTTGGACGGGAGGACGGATACGCAGTATTTT; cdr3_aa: CASSLDGRTDTQYF
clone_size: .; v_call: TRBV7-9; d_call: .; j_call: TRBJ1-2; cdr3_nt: TGTGCCAGCAGCCATTACCCTCCGGGACTGACGTATGGCTACACCTTC; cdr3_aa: CASSHYPPGLTYGYTF
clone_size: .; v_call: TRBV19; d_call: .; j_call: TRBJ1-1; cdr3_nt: TGTGCCACCTTCCCGGGGGTAATGAACACTGAAGCTTTCTTT; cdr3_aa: CATFPGVMNTEAFF
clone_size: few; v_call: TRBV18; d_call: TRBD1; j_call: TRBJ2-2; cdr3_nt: TGTGCCAGCTCACCAGTTATGGGACAGGGGAACACCGGGGAGCTGTTTTTT; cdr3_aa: CASSPVMGQGNTGELFF
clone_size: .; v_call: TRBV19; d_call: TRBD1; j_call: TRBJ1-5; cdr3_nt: TGTGCCAGTAGTATTAACAGGGGTCAGCCCCAGCATTTT; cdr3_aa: CASSINRGQPQHF
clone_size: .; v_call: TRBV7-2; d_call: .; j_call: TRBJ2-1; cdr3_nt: TGTGCCAGCAGCTTAGCTGCTAATAGCTACAATGAGCAGTTCTTC; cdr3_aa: CASSLAANSYNEQFF
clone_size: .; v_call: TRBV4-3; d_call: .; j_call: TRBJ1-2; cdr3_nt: TGCGCCAGCAGCCGAGGCGCCGCAACTAACTATGGCTACACCTTC; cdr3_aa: CASSRGAATNYGYTF
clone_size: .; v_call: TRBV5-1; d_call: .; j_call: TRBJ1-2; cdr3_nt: TGCGCCAGCAGCTTGATCTCGGAGCCCCCGACGAGCTATGGCTACACCTTC; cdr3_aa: CASSLISEPPTSYGYTF
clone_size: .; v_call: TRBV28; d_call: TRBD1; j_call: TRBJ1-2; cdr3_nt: TGTGCCAGCAGCACGGACAGGGTTGGCTATGGCTACACCTTC; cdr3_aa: CASSTDRVGYGYTF
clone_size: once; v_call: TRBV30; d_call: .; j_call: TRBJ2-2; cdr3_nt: TGTGCCTGGCCAGGGTCGGCCGGGGAGCTGTTTTTT; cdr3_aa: CAWPGSAGELFF
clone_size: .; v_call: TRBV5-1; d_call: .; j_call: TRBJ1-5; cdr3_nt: TGCGCCAGCAGCTTGGAAGGACTCGGCAATCAGCCCCAGCATTTT; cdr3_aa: CASSLEGLGNQPQHF
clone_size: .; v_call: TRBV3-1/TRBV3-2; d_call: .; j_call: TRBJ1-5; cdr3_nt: TGTGCCAGCAGCCCCGGAGGGGATCAGCCCCAGCATTTT; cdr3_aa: CASSPGGDQPQHF
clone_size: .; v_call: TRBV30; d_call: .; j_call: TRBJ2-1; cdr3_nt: TGTGCCTGGGGGGGACATACGAAAGGGCCCAACTACAATGAGCAGTTCTTC; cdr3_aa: CAWGGHTKGPNYNEQFF
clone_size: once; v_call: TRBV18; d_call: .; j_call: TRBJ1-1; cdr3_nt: TGTGCCAGCTCACAACAGGGAGAGTACGCTGAAGCTTTCTTT; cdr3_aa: CASSQQGEYAEAFF
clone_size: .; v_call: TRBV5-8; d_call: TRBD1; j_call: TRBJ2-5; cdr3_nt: TGTGCCAGCCTTCGGACAGGGTATCCCCAAGAGACCCAGTACTTC; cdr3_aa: CASLRTGYPQETQYF
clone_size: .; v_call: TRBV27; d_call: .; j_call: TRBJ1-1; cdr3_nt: TGTGCCAGCAGTTTTGCGGTGAACACTAAAGCTTTCTTT; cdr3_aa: CASSFAVNTKAFF
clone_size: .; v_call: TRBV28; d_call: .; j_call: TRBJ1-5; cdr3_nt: TGTGCCAGCCAGCTGGTTGCAGGACTGAGCAATCAGCCCCAGCATTTT; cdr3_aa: CASQLVAGLSNQPQHF
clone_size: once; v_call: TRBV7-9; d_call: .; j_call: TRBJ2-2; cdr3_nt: TGTGCCAGCAGCCTGACCGCGGGGCCGTACGGGGAGCTGTTTTTT; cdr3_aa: CASSLTAGPYGELFF
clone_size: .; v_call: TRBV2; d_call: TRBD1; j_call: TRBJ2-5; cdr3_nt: TGTGCCAGCGGGGGACAGGGGGCCAGAGAGACCCAGTACTTC; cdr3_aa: CASGGQGARETQYF
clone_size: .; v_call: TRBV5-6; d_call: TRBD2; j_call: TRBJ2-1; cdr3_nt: TGTGCCAGCAGCTTGTCGGCTAGCGGGGGGGCCAGTGAGCAGTTCTTC; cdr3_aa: CASSLSASGGASEQFF
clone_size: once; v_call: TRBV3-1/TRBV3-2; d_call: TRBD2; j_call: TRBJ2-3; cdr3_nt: TGTGCCAGCAGCCGTTTGGGACTAGCGGGGGGAAGCACAGATACGCAGTATTTT; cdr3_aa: CASSRLGLAGGSTDTQYF
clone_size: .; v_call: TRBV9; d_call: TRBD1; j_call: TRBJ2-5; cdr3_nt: TGTGCCAGCAGCGGACAGGGGAAAGAGACCCAGTACTTC; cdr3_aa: CASSGQGKETQYF
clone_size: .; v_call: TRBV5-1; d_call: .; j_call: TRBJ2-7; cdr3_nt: TGCGCCAGCAGCTTATTCCCCGCTGACAGAACACCCTACGAGCAGTACTTC; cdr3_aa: CASSLFPADRTPYEQYF
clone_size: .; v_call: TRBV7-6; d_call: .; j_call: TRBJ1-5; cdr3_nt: TGTGCCAGCAGCCGAGACGGAGGTCAGCCCCAGCATTTT; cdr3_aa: CASSRDGGQPQHF
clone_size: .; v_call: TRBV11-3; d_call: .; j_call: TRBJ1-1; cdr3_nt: TGTGCCAGCAGCTTAGGGCAGGGGACTGAAGCTTTCTTT; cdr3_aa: CASSLGQGTEAFF
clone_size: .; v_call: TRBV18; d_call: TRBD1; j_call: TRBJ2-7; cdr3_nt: TGTGCCAGCTCACCTGAGACAGGGTCCGACGAGCAGTACTTC; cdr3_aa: CASSPETGSDEQYF
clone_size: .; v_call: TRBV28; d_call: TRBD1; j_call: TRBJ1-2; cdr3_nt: TGTGCCAGCAGACTAACAGGGGGCGGGAACTATGGCTACACCTTC; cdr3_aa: CASRLTGGGNYGYTF
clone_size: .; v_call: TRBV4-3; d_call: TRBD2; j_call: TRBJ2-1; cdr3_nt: TGCGCCAGCAGCCAGGCGACTAGCGGAGACTACAATGAGCAGTTCTTC; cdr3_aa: CASSQATSGDYNEQFF
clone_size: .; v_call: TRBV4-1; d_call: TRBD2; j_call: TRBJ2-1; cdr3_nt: TGCGCCAGCAGCCGCACCCAATCTAGCGGCAGCTCCTACAATGAGCAGTTCTTC; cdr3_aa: CASSRTQSSGSSYNEQFF
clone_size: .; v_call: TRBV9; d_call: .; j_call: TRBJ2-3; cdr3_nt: TGTGCCAGCAGCGTAGGCGGGGACGGCACAGATACGCAGTATTTT; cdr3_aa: CASSVGGDGTDTQYF